Each of the 14 T cell receptor beta chains below was sequenced from the same sample in a study of blood T cell repertoires in COVID-19. Produced via immunoSEQ multiplex PCR; TCRdb's table is partial and in-frame only. The sample carries 200,000 to 250,000 clones, approximately 82% recorded once. Input material: peripheral blood. All receptors derive from a middle-aged woman with acute or convalescent COVID-19.

The genes are TRBV9 and TRBJ2-3; maybe TRBD2 (5 bases). The V end was cut by 0 bases, the J end by 1 base, with 15 bases between. The CDR3 contains 17 residues. Germline V CDR1 and CDR2: SGDLS, YYNGEE. CDR3 coding DNA: TGTGCCAGCAGCGTAGGTGCGAGGGTAGGACGCACAGATACGCAGTATTTT. Its translation: CASSVGARVGRTDTQYF.

The V call is TRBV29-1, the J call TRBJ1-4; a weak D match, TRBD1 (5 bases). Trimming took 6 bases from V and 3 from J, leaving 11 bases between them. The CDR3 contains 13 residues. Germline V lookup: CDR1 SQVTM, CDR2 ANQGSEA. The CDR3 sequence: CSVLQVPNEKLFF. As DNA, the CDR3 is TGCAGCGTGCTACAGGTCCCTAATGAAAAACTGTTTTTT.

In nucleotides, the CDR3 is TGCGCCAGCAGCTTGGGGGCGGGATCGGCTTCTGGGGCCAACGTCCTGACTTTC. This encodes CASSLGAGSASGANVLTF. V gene TRBV5-1 combines with J gene TRBJ2-6; D may be TRBD2 (6 bases). CDR1 and CDR2 from the germline V gene are SGHRS and YFSETQ. V was pared by 0 bases and J by 1 base, with 14 bases between. The CDR3 spans 18 residues.

V and J are TRBV6-2 or TRBV6-3 and TRBJ1-1; weak D call: TRBD1 (6 bases). V was trimmed by 2 bases and J by 1 base, leaving 8 bases between them. The CDR3 covers 14 residues. Germline lookup yields CDR1 MNHEY and CDR2 SVGEGT. The CDR3 loop reads CASSYRTENTEAFF. The CDR3 nucleotides are TGTGCCAGCAGTTACCGGACAGAGAACACTGAAGCTTTCTTT.

The chain has TRBV6-2 or TRBV6-3 and TRBJ2-1; D is possibly TRBD1 (5 bases). Trimming pared 6 bases from V and 8 bases from J, leaving 20 bases between. Germline CDR1 is MNHEY and CDR2 is SVGEGT. The CDR3 contains 15 residues. The DNA for the CDR3 is TGTGCCAGCAGCCTTACTCGCCGACAGTACGATGAGCAGTTCTTC. Protein: CASSLTRRQYDEQFF.

For this clone: One end of the junction is discordant with germline, which a read error may explain. V usage is TRBV27 and J usage is TRBJ1-1; 7 bases are shared with TRBD1. Germline CDR1 MNHEY, CDR2 SMNVEV (reference sequence). The CDR3 covers 15 residues. The CDR3 bases are TGTGCCAGCAGTCCTCCGGGACAGATGAACGCTGAAGCTTTCTTT. Encoded protein: CASSPPGQMNAEAFF.

The rearrangement joins TRBV5-1 to TRBJ2-4, with D possibly TRBD1 on 7 matching bases. The CDR3 is 16 residues long. Looked up from germline, CDR1 is SGHRS and CDR2 is YFSETQ. The V end lost 4 bases, the J end lost 2 bases, and 16 bases lay between the germline ends. The CDR3 coding sequence is TGCGCCAGCAGCCCCCTGACAGGGACTTCCAAAAACATTCAGTACTTC. As protein: CASSPLTGTSKNIQYF. The variable domain in full, with the rest retrieved from reference TRBV5-1 and TRBJ2-4, is KAGVTQTPRYLIKTRGQQVTLSCSPISGHRSVSWYQQTPGQGLQFLFEYFSETQRNKGNFPGRFSGRQFSNSRSEMNVSTLELGDSALYLCASSPLTGTSKNIQYFGAGTRLSVL.

V and J are TRBV29-1 and TRBJ1-2; maybe TRBD1 (6 bases). Trimming removed 0 bases from V and 6 bases from J, with 11 bases in between. Germline values: CDR1 SQVTM, CDR2 ANQGSEA. The length of the CDR3 is 13 residues. CDR3 DNA sequence: TGCAGCGTTGAAGAGGGCAGGGGTGATGGCTACACCTTC. It codes for CSVEEGRGDGYTF.

The chain couples TRBV19 to TRBJ2-7; 7 bases match TRBD1. With 7 bases clipped from V and 4 bases from J, the junction kept 7 bases outside the gene matches. CDR3 length equals 13 residues. The germline V gene encodes CDR1 LNHDA and CDR2 SQIVND (reference sequence). The CDR3 DNA reads as TGTGCCAGTACAGGGACAGATCGGTACGAGCAGTACTTC. Translated: CASTGTDRYEQYF.

This clone was detected a few times. The chain combines TRBV10-2 with TRBJ2-7, with TRBD2 matching 7 bases. The CDR3 extends over 16 amino acids. CDR1 is WSHSY, CDR2 SAAADI, per germline. Trimming cost V 0 bases and J 0 bases; bases outside gene matches: 5. CDR3 nucleotide sequence: TGCGCCAGCAGTGAGTCTGCCGGGAGGAACTCCTACGAGCAGTACTTC. Translated: CASSESAGRNSYEQYF.

The chain is built from TRBV7-3 and TRBJ1-5, with D possibly matching TRBD1 (5 bases). CDR1 is SGHTA and CDR2 is FQGTGA in the germline V gene. Between the trimmed V and J ends, which lost 2 bases and 5 bases, there was a span of 7 bases. CDR3 length: 13 amino acids. The CDR3 spells CASSLGGDQPQHF. The CDR3 region has the DNA TGTGCCAGCAGCTTAGGGGGGGATCAGCCCCAGCATTTT.

The rearrangement links TRBV27 to TRBJ1-2; TRBD1 agrees at 10 bases. Germline V gene sequence: CDR1 MNHEY, CDR2 SMNVEV (reference sequence). The CDR3 spans 19 residues. V shed 3 bases, J shed 2 bases, and the junction held 15 bases outside the gene matches. The CDR3 coding sequence is TGTGCCAGCAGTTTTAGTAGTGGGACAGGGGAGATCCGGAACTATGGCTACACCTTC. Translated, it gives CASSFSSGTGEIRNYGYTF.

The rearrangement uses TRBV12-5 and TRBJ2-7, with 7 positions matching TRBD2. This CDR3 has 14 residues. J gave up 4 bases and V 7 bases, and 10 bases lay outside the gene matches. Germline V gene sequence: CDR1 LGHNT, CDR2 FRNRAP. This CDR3 is CASDSGTKVYEQYF. The CDR3 bases are TGTGCTAGTGATTCCGGGACTAAAGTATACGAGCAGTACTTC.

About this clone itself: At one boundary the junction diverges from the germline segment, which might be a read error. This rearrangement joins TRBV3-1 (or the pseudogene TRBV3-2) to TRBJ1-2; 8 bases are a match to TRBD1. Per germline, CDR1 LGHDT and CDR2 YNNKEL (reference sequence). This CDR3 is 10 amino acids long. CDR3 sequence reads: CRTGNYGYTF. CDR3 in DNA: TGCCGGACAGGGAACTATGGCTACACCTTC.